Listed here are 23 T cell receptor beta chains from one sample, sequenced in a study of T cells after posttransplantation cyclophosphamide. Control samples came 1 year after myeloablative marrow transplants with methotrexate plus calcineurin inhibitor. The table came from immunoSEQ multiplex PCR; TCRdb's copy has only in-frame clones and leaves some out. This sample has 10,000 or so clones; around 80% occur once, and the top ten carry 3.7%. This material consisted of PBMCs, taken about 370 days after allogeneic stem cell transplant with calcineurin inhibitor and methotrexate. These receptors came from a young adult male patient who received an allogeneic stem cell transplant from an unrelated donor, was CMV-positive, and had acute GVHD only. The graft donor may have contributed some T cells.

This clone was seen a few times. J is TRBJ1-4 and V is TRBV25-1, with a tentative D call TRBD1 (5 bases). The germline V and J ends were trimmed by 1 base and 8 bases, with 14 bases remaining between them. The length of the CDR3 is 15 residues. Germline V gene sequence: CDR1 MGHDK, CDR2 SYGVNS. CDR3 sequence reads: CASSEWRDAREKLFF. The DNA for the CDR3 is TGTGCCAGCAGTGAATGGCGGGACGCCCGAGAAAAACTGTTTTTT.

The chain combines TRBV19 with TRBJ2-7; D is unclear. The germline V gene has CDR1 LNHDA and CDR2 SQIVND (reference sequence). CDR3 length: 14 amino acids. The V end was cut by 1 base, the J end by 4 bases, with 11 bases between. CDR3 sequence (DNA): TGTGCCAGTAGTATAGTTGGCAGTTCGTACGAGCAGTACTTC. Its translation is CASSIVGSSYEQYF.

The table lists this clone with a count of one. The rearrangement uses TRBV5-4 and TRBJ1-2; no clear D. V was shortened by 0 bases and J by 7 bases, with 7 bases between the two germline ends. The CDR3 has 12 amino acids. The germline gives CDR1 SGHNT, CDR2 YYREEE (reference sequence). As DNA, the CDR3 is TGTGCCAGCAGCTTGGACGGAGCTGGCTACACCTTC. Translating it yields CASSLDGAGYTF.

J is TRBJ1-6 and V is TRBV4-1, with D perhaps TRBD1 (6 bases). The V and J ends lost 1 base and 8 bases respectively, with 15 bases between them. This CDR3 is 16 amino acids long. Looked up from germline, CDR1 is MGHRA and CDR2 is YSYEKL. The CDR3 sequence: CASSQGPGQRYSPLHF. CDR3 bases: TGCGCCAGCAGCCAAGGCCCAGGACAGAGGTATTCACCCCTCCACTTT.

V usage is TRBV30 and J usage is TRBJ1-1, with D unclear. Germline V CDR1 and CDR2: GTSNPN, SVGIG (reference sequence). The CDR3 spans 14 residues. The V end was cut by 2 bases, the J end by 0 bases, with 10 bases between. The CDR3 spells CAWSRSQMNTEAFF. CDR3 coding DNA: TGTGCCTGGAGTAGAAGTCAGATGAACACTGAAGCTTTCTTT.

In this sample, this clone turned up a few times. The chain combines TRBV7-9 with TRBJ1-5; D ambiguous. This CDR3 has 16 amino acids. Germline V gene data show CDR1 as SEHNR and CDR2 as FQNEAQ (reference sequence). Trimming shortened V by 1 base and J by 4 bases, and 14 bases separated the two germline ends. The CDR3 region is CASSLDGLGANQPQHF. The CDR3 DNA sequence: TGTGCCAGCAGCTTAGATGGGCTGGGAGCGAATCAGCCCCAGCATTTT.

The chain combines TRBV29-1 with TRBJ2-7, with 7 bases aligning to TRBD1. V shed 6 bases and J 6 bases; nucleotides not matched to a gene: 8. The germline gives CDR1 SQVTM, CDR2 ANQGSEA. This CDR3 is built from 12 residues. CDR3 protein: CSVDRNRGEQYF. As DNA, the CDR3 is TGCAGCGTCGACAGGAACAGGGGCGAGCAGTACTTC.

The chain combines TRBV19 with TRBJ2-7; the match to TRBD1 covers 9 bases. CDR1 and CDR2 from the germline V gene are LNHDA and SQIVND (reference sequence). J was trimmed by 3 bases and V by 3 bases; bases with no gene match: 12. This CDR3 is built from 17 residues. CDR3 region: CASSISYYRDRVYEQYF. The CDR3, as DNA: TGTGCCAGTAGTATTTCTTATTACCGGGACAGGGTCTACGAGCAGTACTTC.

This sequence joins TRBV5-1 and TRBJ1-2; TRBD1 is a possible D gene (5 bases). CDR3 length: 13 amino acids. The germline V and J ends were trimmed by 0 bases and 6 bases, with 9 bases remaining between them. The germline V gene has CDR1 SGHRS and CDR2 YFSETQ. The CDR3 DNA reads TGCGCCAGCAGCTTGGAGGGGTTAGATGGCTACACCTTC. Translating it yields CASSLEGLDGYTF.

The CDR3 reads CASSYPQAWREKLFF. In DNA, the CDR3 is TGTGCCAGCAGTTACCCACAGGCCTGGCGAGAAAAACTGTTTTTT. This chain links TRBV28 with TRBJ1-4; tentative D call: TRBD1 (5 bases). CDR1 and CDR2 (germline): MDHEN, SYDVKM. V lost 4 bases and J 8 bases, leaving 17 bases between the germline ends. This CDR3 has 15 residues.

J is TRBJ2-2 and V is TRBV7-9; D is unclear. Trimming stripped 5 bases from V and 3 bases from J, with 7 bases between. This CDR3 comprises 13 residues. Germline CDR1 is SEHNR and CDR2 is FQNEAQ (reference sequence). CDR3 sequence reads: CASSRTDTGELFF. CDR3 sequence (DNA): TGTGCCAGCAGCCGTACAGACACCGGGGAGCTGTTTTTT.

This chain connects TRBV10-3 to TRBJ1-5; D possibly corresponds to TRBD1 (6 bases). The CDR3 consists of 13 residues. V shed 8 bases and J shed 5 bases, with 13 bases lying between them. Germline V gene lookup returns CDR1 ENHRY and CDR2 SYGVKD. The chain's CDR3 is CAISRAGDQPQHF. CDR3 in DNA: TGTGCCATCTCTCGGGCAGGGGATCAGCCCCAGCATTTT.

This clone was recorded only once. This chain connects TRBV4-3 to TRBJ2-5, with D unresolved. The CDR3 totals 13 residues. Trimming pared 2 bases from V and 5 bases from J, leaving 9 bases between. Germline CDR1 LGHNA, CDR2 YSLEER. The CDR3: CASSQMPVETQYF. In nucleotides, the CDR3 is TGCGCCAGCAGCCAAATGCCAGTGGAGACCCAGTACTTC.

Here the CDR3 reads CASSSGWETQYF. Written as DNA, the CDR3 is TGTGCCAGCAGTTCGGGGTGGGAGACCCAGTACTTC. This chain connects TRBV27 to TRBJ2-5; tentative D call: TRBD2 (5 bases). Germline CDR1 reads MNHEY; CDR2 reads SMNVEV (reference sequence). The CDR3 extends over 12 amino acids. V was shortened by 4 bases and J by 5 bases, with 8 bases between the two germline ends.

This clone was counted only a few times. The chain employs TRBV2 and TRBJ1-1; 9 nucleotides match TRBD1. The CDR3 runs 19 residues. Trimming took 5 bases from V and 1 from J; bases not matched to a gene: 17. Looked up from germline, CDR1 is SNHLY and CDR2 is FYNNEI. The CDR3 loop is CASSYTSTGTGKWNTEAFF. For the CDR3, the DNA is TGTGCCAGCAGTTATACATCGACCGGGACAGGGAAATGGAACACTGAAGCTTTCTTT.

The CDR3 sequence: CASSQDRAQYF. As DNA, the CDR3 is TGCGCCAGCAGCCAAGATCGAGCGCAGTATTTT. The chain joins TRBV4-1 to TRBJ2-3, with unresolved D. V was cut by 0 bases and J by 10 bases, with 5 bases left in between. The length of the CDR3 is 11 residues. Germline CDR1 is MGHRA and CDR2 is YSYEKL.

This chain joins TRBV6-1 and TRBJ1-1; D uncertain. The CDR3 runs to 11 residues. V lost 8 bases and J lost 11, with 15 bases in between. Looked up from germline, CDR1 is MNHNS and CDR2 is SASEGT. CDR3: CASGSSVYAFF. The CDR3 coding sequence is TGTGCCAGCGGGTCCAGCGTTTATGCTTTCTTT.

This sequence joins TRBV7-3 and TRBJ2-2, with D possibly matching TRBD2 (5 bases). The V gene's germline CDR1 is SGHTA and CDR2 FQGTGA. Deletions cut 6 bases from V and 3 bases from J, with 14 bases between. The CDR3 has 15 amino acids. The CDR3 protein is CASRNETNYTGELFF. CDR3 nucleotide sequence: TGTGCCAGCAGGAACGAGACTAACTACACCGGGGAGCTGTTTTTT.

The CDR3 here is CASSASGTPTREAFF. The DNA of the CDR3 is TGTGCCAGCAGCGCGTCCGGGACACCCACGCGTGAAGCTTTCTTT. The V and J genes are TRBV9 and TRBJ1-1; D may be TRBD1 (6 bases). The CDR3 runs to 15 residues. The V end was cut by 3 bases, the J end by 7 bases, with 19 bases between. Germline V gives CDR1 SGDLS, CDR2 YYNGEE.

Only one count was recorded for this clone. V gene TRBV9 combines with J gene TRBJ1-6, with D maybe TRBD1 (5 bases). This CDR3 is 16 amino acids long. Germline lookup yields CDR1 SGDLS and CDR2 YYNGEE. Trimming removed 0 bases from V and 4 bases from J, with 11 bases in between. Written as DNA, the CDR3 is TGTGCCAGCAGCGTAGCGCCAGGGATTTATAATTCACCCCTCCACTTT. Translating it yields CASSVAPGIYNSPLHF. The full variable domain, in which reference TRBV9 and TRBJ1-6 provide the parts outside the CDR3, is DSGVTQTPKHLITATGQRVTLRCSPRSGDLSVYWYQQSLDQGLQFLIQYYNGEERAKGNILERFSAQQFPDLHSELNLSSLELGDSALYFCASSVAPGIYNSPLHFGNGTRLTVT.

This clone was seen a few times. The chain joins TRBV4-1 to TRBJ2-5; TRBD1 might be the D (5 bases). Germline CDR1 is MGHRA and CDR2 is YSYEKL. This CDR3 contains 16 residues. V was trimmed by 6 bases and J by 1 base, leaving 18 bases between them. In nucleotides, the CDR3 is TGCGCCAGCAGGGCTGGAGAAGGGGCCGTCCAAGAGACCCAGTACTTC. Translated, it gives CASRAGEGAVQETQYF.

The chain has TRBV9 and TRBJ2-1; 11 nucleotides match TRBD2. The V gene end was trimmed by 7 bases and the J gene end by 9 bases; junction bases not matched to a gene: 6. The CDR3 extends over 13 amino acids. The germline CDR1 and CDR2 sequences are SGDLS and YYNGEE. DNA for the CDR3: TGTGCCAGCGGGGTAGCGGGAGGGCTTGAGCAGTTCTTC. It codes for CASGVAGGLEQFF.

This clone was detected once. This rearrangement joins TRBV5-1 to TRBJ2-2; D may be TRBD2 (6 bases). The CDR3 covers 16 residues. Looked up from germline, CDR1 is SGHRS and CDR2 is YFSETQ. The V end lost 1 base, the J end lost 7 bases, and 17 bases lay between the germline ends. The CDR3 coding sequence is TGCGCCAGCAGCTTGCGCCCGGGGGTAGCTGGCGGGGAGCTGTTTTTT. The encoded protein is CASSLRPGVAGGELFF.